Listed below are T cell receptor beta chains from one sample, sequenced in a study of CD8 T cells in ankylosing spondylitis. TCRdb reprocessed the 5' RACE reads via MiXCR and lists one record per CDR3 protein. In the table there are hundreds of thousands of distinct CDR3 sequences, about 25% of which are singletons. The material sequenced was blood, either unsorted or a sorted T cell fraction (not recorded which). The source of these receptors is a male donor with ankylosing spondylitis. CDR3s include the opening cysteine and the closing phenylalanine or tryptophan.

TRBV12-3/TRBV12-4 CASSSGVWYGYTF
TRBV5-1 CASSLEDSANTGELFF
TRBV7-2 CASSLWGRRNTEAFF
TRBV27 CASSSTHRRAISYNEQFF
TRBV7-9 CASSYLMEGNTIYF
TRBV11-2 CASSATGNSPLHF
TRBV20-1 CSVTRDQWYEQYF
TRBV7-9 CASSLSSGSDTGELFF
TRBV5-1 CASSLGGRPNQPQHF
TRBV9 CASSVASWGNEQFF
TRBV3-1 CASSQDWAGGSDTQYF
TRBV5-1 CASSWGGTSGFVEQYF
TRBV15 CATSQGLAGGPTYEQYF
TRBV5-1 CATYPDWGSDTQYF
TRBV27 CASLRRTPGSYNEQFF
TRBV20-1 CSARGWAENEKLFF
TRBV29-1 CSVWTSGSIETQYF
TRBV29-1 CSVEAVANTEAFF
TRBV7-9 CASSPGGANREAFF
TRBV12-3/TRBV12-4 CASSLVHGGYSYEQYF
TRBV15 CATSRGGSGRSKNIQYF
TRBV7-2 CASSLGTGEEETQYF
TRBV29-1 CSVEYGTGGSYEQYF
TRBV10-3 CAIKGGDGETQYF
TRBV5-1 CASRENTDYGYTF
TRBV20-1 CSARKTGTEAFF
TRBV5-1 CASSSHTEAFF
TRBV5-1 CASSFTRGASNSPLHF
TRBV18 CASSQRGGQETQYF
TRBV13 CASSPPPRSPYNEQFF
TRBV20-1 CSAAPPSETQYF
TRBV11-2 CASSLEEWAYNEQFF
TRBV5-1 CASRNRDTSNTGELFF
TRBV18 CASSRGSGANVLTF
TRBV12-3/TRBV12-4 CASSPTNSGETQYF
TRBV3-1 CASSHVVGWQFF
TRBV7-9 CASSLGPSAYEQFF
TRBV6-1 CASSHTDNGKNTGELFF
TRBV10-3 CAISEPGQGVGGAEQFF
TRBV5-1 CASSEVTGGSYEQYF
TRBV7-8 CASSLIPGGATDTQYF
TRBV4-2 CASSHPGTGGRNTIYF
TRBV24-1 CATSDPGLEQETQYF
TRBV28 CASSLGDREAFF
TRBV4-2 CASSQEGGFGEQFF